This is a list of T cell receptor beta chains from one sample in a study of T cell changes during pregnancy in multiple sclerosis. Sequenced by immunoSEQ multiplex PCR; TCRdb stores in-frame clones only, minus some. The data contain almost 35,000 clones, 90% of them singletons. Sequencing used CD8+ T cells from peripheral blood mononuclear cells, obtained before pregnancy. These receptors were taken from a female donor with multiple sclerosis, enrolled in a pregnancy study. CDR3s include the opening cysteine and the closing phenylalanine or tryptophan. A D gene is named only where the DNA matches it firmly. For some rows the clone size is stated as once, few or many, or as a class when expanded; others skip it.

clone_size,v_call,d_call,j_call,cdr3_aa,cdr3_nt
NA,TRBV10-3,TRBD1,TRBJ1-1,CATKTGARVKNTEAFF,TGTGCCACGAAGACAGGGGCGCGGGTAAAGAACACTGAAGCTTTCTTT
NA,TRBV4-1,TRBD2,TRBJ2-1,CASSHEAGDVYNEQFF,TGCGCCAGCAGCCATGAGGCGGGGGACGTGTACAATGAGCAGTTCTTC
NA,TRBV30,NA,TRBJ2-1,CAWSVEANEQFF,TGTGCCTGGAGTGTGGAAGCGAATGAGCAGTTCTTC
few,TRBV2,NA,TRBJ1-5,CASSAGSGPQHF,TGTGCCAGCAGTGCGGGATCAGGGCCCCAGCATTTT
NA,TRBV19,NA,TRBJ1-6,CASSRTGGYSPLHF,TGTGCCAGTAGTAGAACGGGGGGTTATTCACCCCTCCACTTT
NA,TRBV5-1,TRBD2,TRBJ2-7,CASSWGGLQGDEQYF,TGCGCCAGCAGCTGGGGGGGACTCCAAGGGGACGAGCAGTACTTC
medium-sized,TRBV7-6,TRBD1,TRBJ1-2,CASSTGQGIYGYTF,TGTGCCAGCAGCACAGGACAGGGCATCTATGGCTACACCTTC
NA,TRBV6-5,TRBD1,TRBJ2-7,CASSSGTGEYEQYF,TGTGCCAGCAGTTCCGGGACAGGGGAATACGAGCAGTACTTC
NA,TRBV5-1,TRBD1,TRBJ1-3,CASSPWTGSGNTIYF,TGCGCCAGCAGCCCATGGACAGGGTCGGGAAACACCATATATTTT
NA,TRBV9,TRBD1,TRBJ2-7,CASSASGTAYEQYF,TGTGCCAGCAGCGCCTCCGGGACAGCCTACGAGCAGTACTTC
NA,TRBV5-1,TRBD1,TRBJ1-3,CASSRYPGQGNSGNTIYF,TGCGCCAGCAGCCGATACCCCGGACAGGGGAACTCTGGAAACACCATATATTTT
NA,TRBV29-1,TRBD2,TRBJ2-7,CSVVLAGGHEQYF,TGCAGCGTTGTACTAGCGGGAGGGCACGAGCAGTACTTC
NA,TRBV7-9,TRBD2,TRBJ2-1,CASSLVILAGGQVNEQFF,TGTGCCAGCAGCTTAGTTATTCTGGCGGGAGGGCAAGTGAATGAGCAGTTCTTC
NA,TRBV6-1,TRBD1,TRBJ1-5,CASSEGTGWVGNQPQHF,TGTGCCAGCAGTGAAGGGACAGGGTGGGTAGGGAATCAGCCCCAGCATTTT
NA,TRBV4-2,TRBD1,TRBJ1-5,CASSQVLETGGDQPQHF,TGTGCCAGCAGCCAGGTATTGGAGACAGGGGGTGATCAGCCCCAGCATTTT
NA,TRBV5-8,TRBD1,TRBJ2-7,CASSDPGQGFYEQYF,TGTGCCAGCAGCGATCCGGGACAGGGGTTCTACGAGCAGTACTTC
NA,TRBV2,TRBD2,TRBJ2-7,CASSGTSGANSYEQYF,TGTGCCAGCAGTGGTACTAGCGGGGCGAACTCCTACGAGCAGTACTTC
NA,TRBV7-9,TRBD1,TRBJ1-2,CASSSLGQGGAGYTF,TGTGCCAGCAGCTCTCTCGGACAGGGTGGTGCTGGCTACACCTTC
NA,TRBV7-9,NA,TRBJ2-7,CASSYEDTPDSYEQYF,TGTGCCAGCAGTTATGAAGACACCCCTGACTCCTACGAGCAGTACTTC
NA,TRBV27,TRBD1,TRBJ2-7,CASSWGQGYEQYF,TGTGCCAGCAGTTGGGGACAGGGGTACGAGCAGTACTTC
NA,TRBV18,NA,TRBJ2-5,CASSPNPPGQQETQYF,TGTGCCAGCTCACCAAACCCCCCAGGGCAACAGGAGACCCAGTACTTC
NA,TRBV5-1,TRBD2,TRBJ2-7,CASSFELASYEQYF,TGCGCCAGCAGCTTTGAACTAGCGTCCTACGAGCAGTACTTC
NA,TRBV7-2,TRBD2,TRBJ2-7,CASSSLGGVRDEQYF,TGTGCCAGCAGCTCCCTCGGGGGGGTACGCGACGAGCAGTACTTC
once,TRBV27,TRBD1,TRBJ2-2,CASSPQPPGGYVSGELFF,TGTGCCAGCAGTCCCCAACCTCCAGGGGGCTATGTTTCCGGGGAGCTGTTTTTT
NA,TRBV11-2,TRBD2,TRBJ2-3,CASSLGSLAGGDTQYF,TGTGCCAGCAGCTTAGGTTCTCTAGCGGGGGGGGATACGCAGTATTTT
NA,TRBV4-3,NA,TRBJ1-5,CASSQDGPYSNQPQHF,TGCGCCAGCAGCCAAGATGGGCCGTATAGCAATCAGCCCCAGCATTTT